Included here is one TCR beta chain sequence, with context. What it binds is unknown. This CDR3 comprises 14 residues. Looked up from germline, CDR1 is SGHVS and CDR2 is FQNEAQ. V gave up 6 bases and J gave up 0 bases, with 8 bases separating them. The sample is drawn from a study of T cell responses to AZD1222 COVID-19 vaccine. Study outcomes and limitations: In the spike-specific TCR repertoire, nearly half reportedly target unmutated variant regions.

Clones were sequenced by immunoSEQ multiplex PCR, and TCRdb holds only the in-frame ones, with some missing. The table records under 110,000 clones, roughly 86% of them present only once. This receptor was identified in an adult who received the AZD1222 COVID-19 vaccine. Sequenced material: peripheral blood, taken 28 days after the second AZD1222 dose. The chain recombines TRBV7-8 with TRBJ1-4; maybe TRBD1 (5 bases). This CDR3 is CASRRGATNEKLFF. The CDR3 DNA sequence: TGTGCCAGCAGGCGAGGGGCAACTAATGAAAAACTGTTTTTT.